This T cell receptor beta chain was observed in a study of blood T cells in healthy people across ages. J was trimmed by 2 bases and V by 4 bases; bases with no gene match: 5. Germline CDR1 is DFQATT and CDR2 is SNEGSKA (reference sequence). The length of the CDR3 is 14 residues. The extraction recovered at least 5 micrograms of total RNA per sample. A second PCR, run for about 7 to 12 cycles, used a sample-barcoded 5' primer plus a J-beta primer mix. All samples gave at least 2.5 million CDR3-containing paired-end reads. TCRdb reanalysed the 5' RACE reads using MiXCR and keeps one entry per CDR3 protein. The sample holds over 1,500,000 distinct CDR3 sequences, 40% to 55% seen once.

This sequence was found in a woman in her thirties or forties in good health. The gene calls are TRBV20-1 and TRBJ1-5; 7 nucleotides line up with TRBD1. The sequencing sample was made of blood. The CDR3 DNA reads TGCAGTGCTACCGACAGGGTCGGCAATCAGCCCCAGCATTTT. It specifies CSATDRVGNQPQHF.